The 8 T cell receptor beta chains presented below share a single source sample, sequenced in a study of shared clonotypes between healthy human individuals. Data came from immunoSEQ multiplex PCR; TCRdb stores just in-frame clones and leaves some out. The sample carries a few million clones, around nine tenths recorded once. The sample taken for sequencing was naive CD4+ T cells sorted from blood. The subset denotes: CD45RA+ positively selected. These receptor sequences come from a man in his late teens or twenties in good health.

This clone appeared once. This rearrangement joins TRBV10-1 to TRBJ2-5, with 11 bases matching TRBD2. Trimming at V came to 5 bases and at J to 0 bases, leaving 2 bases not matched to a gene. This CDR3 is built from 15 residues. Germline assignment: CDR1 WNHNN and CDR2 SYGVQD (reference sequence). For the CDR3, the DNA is TGCGCCAGCAGTCCGACTAGCGGGGACCAAGAGACCCAGTACTTC. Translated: CASSPTSGDQETQYF.

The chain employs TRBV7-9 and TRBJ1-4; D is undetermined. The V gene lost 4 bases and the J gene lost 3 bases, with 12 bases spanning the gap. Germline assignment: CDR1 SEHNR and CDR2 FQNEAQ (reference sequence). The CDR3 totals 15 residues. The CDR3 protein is CASSSLGQANEKLFF. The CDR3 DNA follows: TGTGCCAGCAGCTCCCTCGGGCAGGCTAATGAAAAACTGTTTTTT.

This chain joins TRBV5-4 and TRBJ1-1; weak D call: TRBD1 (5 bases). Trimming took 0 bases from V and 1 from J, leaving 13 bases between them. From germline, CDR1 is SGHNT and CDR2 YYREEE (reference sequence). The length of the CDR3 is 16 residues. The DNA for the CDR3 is TGTGCCAGCAGCTTGGACACAGGACGGGGGAACACTGAAGCTTTCTTT. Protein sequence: CASSLDTGRGNTEAFF.

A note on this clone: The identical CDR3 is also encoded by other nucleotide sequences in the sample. CDR3 DNA sequence: TGTGCCAGCAGCTCGGGACTTTCCACAGATACGCAGTATTTT. This sequence encodes CASSSGLSTDTQYF. The gene calls are TRBV7-3 and TRBJ2-3; TRBD2 is a possible D gene (6 bases). The germline V gene encodes CDR1 SGHTA and CDR2 FQGTGA. The CDR3 totals 14 residues. Trimming pared 4 bases from V and 2 bases from J, leaving 10 bases between.

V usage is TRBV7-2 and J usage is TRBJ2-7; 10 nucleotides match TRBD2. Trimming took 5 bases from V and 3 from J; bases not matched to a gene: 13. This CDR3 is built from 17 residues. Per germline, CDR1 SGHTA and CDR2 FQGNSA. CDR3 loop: CASSAVNWASGSYEQYF. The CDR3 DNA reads TGTGCCAGCAGCGCCGTGAATTGGGCTAGCGGGAGCTACGAGCAGTACTTC. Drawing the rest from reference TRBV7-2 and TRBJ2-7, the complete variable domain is GAGVSQSPSNKVTEKGKDVELRCDPISGHTALYWYRQSLGQGLEFLIYFQGNSAPDKSGLPSDRFSAERTGGSVSTLTIQRTQQEDSAVYLCASSAVNWASGSYEQYFGPGTRLTVT.

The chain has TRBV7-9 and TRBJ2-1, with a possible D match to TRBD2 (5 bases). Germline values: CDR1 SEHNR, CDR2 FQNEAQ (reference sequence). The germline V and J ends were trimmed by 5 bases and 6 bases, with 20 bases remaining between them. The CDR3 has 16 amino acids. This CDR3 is CASSVGALARGNEQFF. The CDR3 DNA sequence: TGTGCCAGCAGCGTGGGAGCGCTAGCTCGGGGCAATGAGCAGTTCTTC.

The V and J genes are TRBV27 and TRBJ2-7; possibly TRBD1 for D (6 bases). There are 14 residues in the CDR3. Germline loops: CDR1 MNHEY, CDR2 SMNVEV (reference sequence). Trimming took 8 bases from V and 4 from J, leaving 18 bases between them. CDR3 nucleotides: TGTGCCAGCCGGACAGTCGGTTTAGGGTACGAGCAGTACTTC. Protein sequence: CASRTVGLGYEQYF.

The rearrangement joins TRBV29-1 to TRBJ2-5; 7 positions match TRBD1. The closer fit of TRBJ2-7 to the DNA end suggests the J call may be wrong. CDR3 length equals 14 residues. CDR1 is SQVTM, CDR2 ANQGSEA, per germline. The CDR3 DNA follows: TGCAGCGCTCTAGCTCGGGACAGAAACTACGAGCAGTACTTC. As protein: CSALARDRNYEQYF.